This TCR beta chain originates from a study of blood T cell repertoires in COVID-19. Study summary: The samples span acute and convalescent COVID-19 from the United States, Italy and Spain. From T cells, B-cell-depleted T cells, or PBMCs came the material, which was cDNA or gDNA.

Assay used: immunoSEQ multiplex PCR; TCRdb lists only in-frame clones, some missing. The sample holds about 130,000 clones; approximately 85% are singletons and the top ten take roughly a sixth. The V and J ends lost 3 bases and 4 bases, in that order; junction bases with no gene match: 6. Germline V CDR1 and CDR2: DFQATT, SNEGSKA (reference sequence). The CDR3 consists of 14 residues. Seattle patient enrollment occurred during active infection, with longitudinal follow-up thereafter. Sequenced input: peripheral blood. The sequence derives from a man aged 30 to 45 with COVID-19, enrolled during active disease. V usage is TRBV20-1 and J usage is TRBJ1-1; the match to TRBD1 covers 9 bases. The CDR3 sequence is CSASRTGGRTEAFF. The CDR3 nucleotides read TGCAGTGCTAGTAGAACAGGGGGCCGCACTGAAGCTTTCTTT.